This T cell receptor beta chain was identified in a study of T cell responses to AZD1222 COVID-19 vaccine. Study-wide points: Baseline serostatus was positive in only five to seven AZD1222 recipients. The study found Spike-specific TCR breadth and depth rose after two AZD1222 doses. Spike regions recognized by vaccine-associated CD4 TCRs spanned the protein, led by 160-218 and 743-854. White British people made up most donors, females outnumbered males, and clonal diversity was possibly underestimated.

On this clone itself: Its antigen is unknown.

This CDR3 is built from 13 residues. J gave up 5 bases and V 5 bases, and 8 bases lay outside the gene matches. Germline V lookup: CDR1 SQVTM, CDR2 ANQGSEA. The data were produced by immunoSEQ multiplex PCR, yet TCRdb's version contains in-frame clones alone and is incomplete. The sample consists of 150,000 or so clones, 75% to 90% of them appearing once. The chain links TRBV29-1 to TRBJ1-2; 7 bases line up with TRBD1. Sequences were derived from peripheral blood, sampled 28 days after the second AZD1222 dose. The origin of this receptor is an adult who received the AZD1222 COVID-19 vaccine. CDR3 residues: CSVSGGGRYGYTF. The CDR3 DNA reads TGCAGCGTTTCAGGGGGTGGGAGGTATGGCTACACCTTC.